One TCR beta chain is described in this entry. The entry originates in a study of blood T cell repertoires in COVID-19. Study-level information: Samples came from the United States, Italy and Spain, spanning acute and convalescent COVID-19. The cDNA or gDNA used as material had been derived from T cells, B-cell-depleted T cells, or PBMCs.

As originally analysed: Cell counts per sample came from amplifying reference gene primers. Libraries were prepared by immunoSEQ multiplex PCR; TCRdb keeps only in-frame clonotypes and omits some of them. The V and J calls and clone size are taken from that table; D and trimming were inferred from the DNA. Of 150,000 or so clones detected, roughly 81% appear once; the ten largest clones hold about 8%. CDR1 is SNHLY, CDR2 FYNNEI, per germline. The CDR3 loop spans 13 amino acids. Trimming removed 6 bases at V and 3 bases at J, with 12 bases between. The TCR originated in a human donor with acute or convalescent COVID-19. The donor label of this sample is uncertain. The chain is built from TRBV2 and TRBJ2-7; D is possibly TRBD2 (5 bases). Sequenced sample: peripheral blood. CDR3 in amino acids: CASSPTNFYEQYF. The CDR3 nucleotides are TGTGCCAGCAGCCCGACTAACTTCTACGAGCAGTACTTC.